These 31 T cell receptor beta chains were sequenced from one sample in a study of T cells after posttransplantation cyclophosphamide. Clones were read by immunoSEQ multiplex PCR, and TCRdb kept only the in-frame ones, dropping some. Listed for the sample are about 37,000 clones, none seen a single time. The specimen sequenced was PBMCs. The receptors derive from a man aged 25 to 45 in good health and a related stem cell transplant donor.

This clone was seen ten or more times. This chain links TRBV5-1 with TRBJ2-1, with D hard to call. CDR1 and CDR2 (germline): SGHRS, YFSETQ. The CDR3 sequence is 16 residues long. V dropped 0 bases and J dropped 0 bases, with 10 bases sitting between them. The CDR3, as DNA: TGCGCCAGCAGCTTGGAGCCTGCGAGCTCCTACAATGAGCAGTTCTTC. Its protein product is CASSLEPASSYNEQFF.

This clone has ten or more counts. The CDR3 reads CATSDPTGAVTGELFF. CDR3 DNA: TGTGCCACCAGTGACCCCACAGGGGCGGTCACCGGGGAGCTGTTTTTT. The rearrangement uses TRBV24-1 and TRBJ2-2, with TRBD1 identical over 7 bases. There are 16 residues in the CDR3. Per germline, CDR1 KGHDR and CDR2 SFDVKD. V trimming: 4 bases; J trimming: 4 bases; junction bases outside the gene matches: 8.

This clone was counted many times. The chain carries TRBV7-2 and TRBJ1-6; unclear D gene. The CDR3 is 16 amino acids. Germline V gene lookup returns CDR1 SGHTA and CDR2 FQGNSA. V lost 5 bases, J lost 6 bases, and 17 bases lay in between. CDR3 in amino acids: CASSLTAVIVNSPLHF. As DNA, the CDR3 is TGTGCCAGCAGCCTTACAGCTGTAATAGTTAATTCACCCCTCCACTTT.

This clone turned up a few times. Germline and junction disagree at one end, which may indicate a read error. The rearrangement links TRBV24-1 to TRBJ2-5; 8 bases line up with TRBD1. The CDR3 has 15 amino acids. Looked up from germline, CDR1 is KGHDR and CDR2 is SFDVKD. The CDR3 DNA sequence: TGTGCCACCAGTGACCTACAGGGGGTACGAGAGGCCCAGTACTTC. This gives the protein CATSDLQGVREAQYF.

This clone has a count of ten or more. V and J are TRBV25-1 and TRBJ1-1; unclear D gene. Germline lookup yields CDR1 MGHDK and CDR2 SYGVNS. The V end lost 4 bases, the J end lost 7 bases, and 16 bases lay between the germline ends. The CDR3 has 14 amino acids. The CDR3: CASSGLPLSNEAFF. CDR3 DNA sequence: TGTGCCAGCAGTGGACTGCCTTTGAGTAATGAAGCTTTCTTT.

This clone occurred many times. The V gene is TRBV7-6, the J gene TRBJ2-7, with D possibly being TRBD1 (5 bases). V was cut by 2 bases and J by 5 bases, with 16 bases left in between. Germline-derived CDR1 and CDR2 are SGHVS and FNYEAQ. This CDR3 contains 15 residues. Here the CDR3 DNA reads TGTGCCAGCAGCTTAAGTTTGGTGGGGCTGAACGAGCAGTACTTC. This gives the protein CASSLSLVGLNEQYF.

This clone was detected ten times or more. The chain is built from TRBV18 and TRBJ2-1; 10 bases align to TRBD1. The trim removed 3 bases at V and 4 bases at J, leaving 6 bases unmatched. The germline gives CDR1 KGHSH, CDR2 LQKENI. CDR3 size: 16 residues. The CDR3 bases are TGTGCCAGCTCACCTCGGACGGGACAGGGGTACAATGAGCAGTTCTTC. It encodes CASSPRTGQGYNEQFF.

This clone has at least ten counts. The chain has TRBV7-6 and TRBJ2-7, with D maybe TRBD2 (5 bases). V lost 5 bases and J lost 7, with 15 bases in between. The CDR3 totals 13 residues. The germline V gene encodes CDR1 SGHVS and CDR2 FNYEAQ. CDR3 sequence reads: CASSPGLPGEQYF. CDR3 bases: TGTGCCAGCAGCCCCGGACTCCCGGGAGAGCAGTACTTC.

The CDR3 sequence: CASSPLGGANEQFF. Here the CDR3 DNA reads TGTGCCAGCAGCCCCCTAGGGGGGGCGAATGAGCAGTTCTTC. The chain links TRBV9 to TRBJ2-1, with D perhaps matching TRBD2 (7 bases). The V end lost 4 bases, the J end lost 7 bases, and 15 bases lay between the germline ends. Germline CDR1 is SGDLS and CDR2 is YYNGEE. CDR3 length: 14 residues. Drawing the rest from reference TRBV9 and TRBJ2-1, the complete variable domain is DSGVTQTPKHLITATGQRVTLRCSPRSGDLSVYWYQQSLDQGLQFLIQYYNGEERAKGNILERFSAQQFPDLHSELNLSSLELGDSALYFCASSPLGGANEQFFGPGTRLTVL.

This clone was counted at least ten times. In nucleotides, the CDR3 is TGTGCCAGCAGGGCACAGGGAGGCCCCTACGAGCAGTACTTC. It encodes CASRAQGGPYEQYF. The J gene is TRBJ2-7, the V gene TRBV28; possibly TRBD1 or TRBD2 for D (6 bases each). CDR1 is MDHEN and CDR2 is SYDVKM in the germline V gene. Trimming stripped 6 bases from V and 2 bases from J, with 14 bases between. This CDR3 region has 14 residues.

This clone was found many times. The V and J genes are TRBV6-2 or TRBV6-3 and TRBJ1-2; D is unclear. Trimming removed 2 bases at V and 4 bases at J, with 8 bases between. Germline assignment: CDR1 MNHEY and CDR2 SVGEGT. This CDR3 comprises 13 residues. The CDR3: CASSYRVAYGYTF. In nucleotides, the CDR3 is TGTGCCAGCAGTTACAGGGTCGCCTATGGCTACACCTTC.

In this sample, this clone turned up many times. In DNA form, the CDR3 reads TGTGCCAGCAGCGTAGGACCGGACAGGGCCCACGAGCAGTACTTC. It yields the protein CASSVGPDRAHEQYF. This sequence joins TRBV9 and TRBJ2-7; 8 nucleotides align to TRBD1. The CDR3 covers 15 residues. The germline gives CDR1 SGDLS, CDR2 YYNGEE. Trimming at V came to 0 bases and at J to 5 bases, leaving 7 bases not matched to a gene.

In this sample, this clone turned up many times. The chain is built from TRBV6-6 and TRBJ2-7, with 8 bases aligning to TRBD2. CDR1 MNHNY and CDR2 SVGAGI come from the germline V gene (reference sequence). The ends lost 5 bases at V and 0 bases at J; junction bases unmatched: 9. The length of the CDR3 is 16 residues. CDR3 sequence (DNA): TGTGCCAGCAGTACCCGTTCGGGGGGGAGCTCCTACGAGCAGTACTTC. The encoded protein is CASSTRSGGSSYEQYF.

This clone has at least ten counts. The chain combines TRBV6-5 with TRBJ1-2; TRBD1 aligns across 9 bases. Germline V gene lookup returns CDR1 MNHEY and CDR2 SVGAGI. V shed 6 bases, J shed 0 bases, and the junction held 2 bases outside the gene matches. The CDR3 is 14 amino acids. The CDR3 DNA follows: TGTGCCAGCAGCCGACAGGGGGCTAACTATGGCTACACCTTC. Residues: CASSRQGANYGYTF.

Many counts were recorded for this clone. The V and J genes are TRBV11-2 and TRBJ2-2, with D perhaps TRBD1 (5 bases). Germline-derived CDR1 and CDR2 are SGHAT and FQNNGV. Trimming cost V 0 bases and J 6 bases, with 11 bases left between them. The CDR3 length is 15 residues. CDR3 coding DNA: TGTGCCAGCAGCTTAGAGCCAGGGAATCCCGGGGAGCTGTTTTTT. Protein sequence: CASSLEPGNPGELFF.

The CDR3 loop reads CSVSSRDSYGYTF. In DNA, the CDR3 is TGCAGCGTCTCTTCCCGGGACAGCTATGGCTACACCTTC. J is TRBJ1-2 and V is TRBV29-1; TRBD1 aligns across 7 bases. Germline CDR1 SQVTM, CDR2 ANQGSEA. V shed 6 bases, J shed 4 bases, and the junction held 8 bases outside the gene matches. There are 13 residues in the CDR3.

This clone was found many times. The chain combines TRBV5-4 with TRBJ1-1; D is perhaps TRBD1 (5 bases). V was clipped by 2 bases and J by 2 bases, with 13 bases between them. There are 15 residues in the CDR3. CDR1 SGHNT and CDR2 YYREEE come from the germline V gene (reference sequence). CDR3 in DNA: TGTGCCAGCAGCTTCCGGGGGGGGTTTAACACTGAAGCTTTCTTT. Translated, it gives CASSFRGGFNTEAFF.

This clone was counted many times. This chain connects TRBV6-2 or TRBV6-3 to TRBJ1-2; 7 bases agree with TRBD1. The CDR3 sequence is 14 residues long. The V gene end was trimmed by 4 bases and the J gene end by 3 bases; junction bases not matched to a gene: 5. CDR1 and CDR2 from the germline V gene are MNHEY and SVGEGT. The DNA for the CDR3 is TGTGCCAGCAGTTCTGCAGGGGGTTACTATGGCTACACCTTC. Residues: CASSSAGGYYGYTF.

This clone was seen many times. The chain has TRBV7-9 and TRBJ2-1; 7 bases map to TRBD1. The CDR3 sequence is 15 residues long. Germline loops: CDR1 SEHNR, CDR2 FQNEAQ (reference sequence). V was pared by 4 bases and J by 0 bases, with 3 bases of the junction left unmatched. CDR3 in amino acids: CASSSTGSSYNEQFF. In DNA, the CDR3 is TGTGCCAGCAGCTCGACAGGGAGCTCCTACAATGAGCAGTTCTTC.

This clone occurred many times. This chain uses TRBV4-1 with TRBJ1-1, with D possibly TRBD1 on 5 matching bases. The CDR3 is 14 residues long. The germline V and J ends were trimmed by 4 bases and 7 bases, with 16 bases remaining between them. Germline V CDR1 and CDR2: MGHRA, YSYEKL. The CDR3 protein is CASSLVGRLGEAFF. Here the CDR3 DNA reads TGCGCCAGCAGCCTCGTGGGGCGGTTGGGTGAAGCTTTCTTT.

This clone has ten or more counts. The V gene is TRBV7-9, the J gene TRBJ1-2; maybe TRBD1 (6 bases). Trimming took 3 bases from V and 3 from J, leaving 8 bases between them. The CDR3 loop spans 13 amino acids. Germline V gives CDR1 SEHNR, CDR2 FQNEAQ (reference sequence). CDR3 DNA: TGTGCCAGCAGCTTCGGACAGTACTATGGCTACACCTTC. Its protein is CASSFGQYYGYTF.

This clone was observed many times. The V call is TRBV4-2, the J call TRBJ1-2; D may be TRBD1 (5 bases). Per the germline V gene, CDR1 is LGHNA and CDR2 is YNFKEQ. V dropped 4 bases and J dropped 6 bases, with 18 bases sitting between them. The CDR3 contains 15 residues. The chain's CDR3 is CASSLVKVTGDGYTF. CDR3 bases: TGTGCCAGCAGCCTGGTCAAGGTTACGGGGGATGGCTACACCTTC.

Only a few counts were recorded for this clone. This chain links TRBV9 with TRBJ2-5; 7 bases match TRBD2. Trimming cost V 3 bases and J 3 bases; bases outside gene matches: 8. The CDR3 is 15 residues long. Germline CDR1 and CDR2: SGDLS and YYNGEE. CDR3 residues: CASSAAGTTKETQYF. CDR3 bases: TGTGCCAGCAGCGCCGCCGGGACTACAAAAGAGACCCAGTACTTC.

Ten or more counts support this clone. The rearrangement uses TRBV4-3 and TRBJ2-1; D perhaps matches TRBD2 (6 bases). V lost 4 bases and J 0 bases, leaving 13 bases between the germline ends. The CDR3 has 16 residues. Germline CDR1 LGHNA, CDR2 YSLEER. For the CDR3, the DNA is TGCGCCAGCAGCCGCCTTGCGGGGTACTCCTACAATGAGCAGTTCTTC. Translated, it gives CASSRLAGYSYNEQFF.

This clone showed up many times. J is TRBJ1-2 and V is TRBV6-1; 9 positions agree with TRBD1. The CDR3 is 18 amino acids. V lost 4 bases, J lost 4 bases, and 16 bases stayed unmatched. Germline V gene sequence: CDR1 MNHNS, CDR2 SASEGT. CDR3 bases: TGTGCCAGCAGTGTCGCTTCCGGGACAGGGAGAGGAGCCTATGGCTACACCTTC. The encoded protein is CASSVASGTGRGAYGYTF.

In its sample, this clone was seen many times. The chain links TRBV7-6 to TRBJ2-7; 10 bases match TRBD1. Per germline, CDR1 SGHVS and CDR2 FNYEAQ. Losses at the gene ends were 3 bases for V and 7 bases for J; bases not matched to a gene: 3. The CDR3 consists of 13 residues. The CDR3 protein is CASSLGQGFEQYF. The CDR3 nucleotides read TGTGCCAGCAGCTTGGGACAGGGGTTTGAGCAGTACTTC.

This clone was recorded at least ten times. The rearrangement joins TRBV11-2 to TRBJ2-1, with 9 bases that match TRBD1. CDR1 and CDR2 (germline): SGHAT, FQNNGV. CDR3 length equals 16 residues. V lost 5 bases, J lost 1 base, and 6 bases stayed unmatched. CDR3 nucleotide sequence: TGTGCCAGCAGCACCTACAGGGGGCTGTCCTACAATGAGCAGTTCTTC. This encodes CASSTYRGLSYNEQFF.

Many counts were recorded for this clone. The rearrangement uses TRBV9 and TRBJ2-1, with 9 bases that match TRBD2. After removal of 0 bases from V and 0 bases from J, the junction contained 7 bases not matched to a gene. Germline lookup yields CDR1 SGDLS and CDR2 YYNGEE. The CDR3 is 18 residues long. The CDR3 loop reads CASSVGGGGGSSYNEQFF. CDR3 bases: TGTGCCAGCAGCGTAGGGGGCGGGGGGGGTAGCTCCTACAATGAGCAGTTCTTC.

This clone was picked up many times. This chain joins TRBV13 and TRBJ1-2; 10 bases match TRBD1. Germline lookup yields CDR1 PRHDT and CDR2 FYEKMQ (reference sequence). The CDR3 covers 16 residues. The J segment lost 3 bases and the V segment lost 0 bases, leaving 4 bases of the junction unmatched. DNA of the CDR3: TGTGCCAGCAGCTTAGGCGGGACAGGGGTATACTATGGCTACACCTTC. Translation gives CASSLGGTGVYYGYTF.

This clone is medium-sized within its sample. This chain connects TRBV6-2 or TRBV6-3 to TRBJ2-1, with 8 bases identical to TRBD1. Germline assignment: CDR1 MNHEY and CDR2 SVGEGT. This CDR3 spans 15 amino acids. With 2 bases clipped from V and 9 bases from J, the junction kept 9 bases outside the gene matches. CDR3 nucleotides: TGTGCCAGCAGTTACAATCAGGACAGGGCATCTGAGCAGTTCTTC. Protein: CASSYNQDRASEQFF.

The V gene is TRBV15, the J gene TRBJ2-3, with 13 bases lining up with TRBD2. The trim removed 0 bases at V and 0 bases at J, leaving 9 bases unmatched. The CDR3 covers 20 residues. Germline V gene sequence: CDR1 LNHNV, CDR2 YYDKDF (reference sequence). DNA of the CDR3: TGTGCCACCAGCAGAGATTTTCTGGGACTAGCGGGGACCAGCACAGATACGCAGTATTTT. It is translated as CATSRDFLGLAGTSTDTQYF.